The rows below give T cell receptor beta chains drawn from one sample of a study of T cells expressing NK-cell markers. TCRdb reprocessed the 5' RACE reads, keeping one entry per CDR3 protein, no DNA. The table counts a few hundred thousand distinct CDR3 sequences; approximately 4% lies in the top ten. Sequencing used blood T cells: a sorted CD56 or NKG2C T cell subset, CD4+ or CD8+ T cells, or bulk PBMC T cells (not recorded which). These receptor sequences come from a man aged 18 to 35 in good health. Both conserved end residues are part of each CDR3.

j_call: TRBJ2-1; v_call: TRBV5-1; cdr3_aa: CASSFRVGPANEQFF
j_call: TRBJ1-1; v_call: TRBV18; cdr3_aa: CASSPARTDNTEAFF
j_call: TRBJ2-5; v_call: TRBV6-1; cdr3_aa: CASRSSRQETQYF
j_call: TRBJ2-3; v_call: TRBV7-8; cdr3_aa: CATGERRQGPDTQYF
j_call: TRBJ1-2; v_call: TRBV12-3/TRBV12-4; cdr3_aa: CASRARDGYTF
j_call: TRBJ2-2; v_call: TRBV5-1; cdr3_aa: CASANPGLATNTGELFF
j_call: TRBJ1-1; v_call: TRBV12-3/TRBV12-4; cdr3_aa: CASSRTGGRVAFF
j_call: TRBJ2-7; v_call: TRBV5-4; cdr3_aa: CASSSTTLSYEQYF
j_call: TRBJ2-2; v_call: TRBV12-3/TRBV12-4; cdr3_aa: CASRFGPQTGELFF
j_call: TRBJ2-7; v_call: TRBV5-8; cdr3_aa: CASSLAQDRGTEQYF
j_call: TRBJ1-2; v_call: TRBV28; cdr3_aa: CASSWEDRVAYGYTF
j_call: TRBJ2-3; v_call: TRBV7-8; cdr3_aa: CASKAGRVSTDTQYF
j_call: TRBJ2-5; v_call: TRBV9; cdr3_aa: CASSSFGTQHQETQYF
j_call: TRBJ1-4; v_call: TRBV6-6; cdr3_aa: CASAPTNEELFF
j_call: TRBJ2-2; v_call: TRBV4-3; cdr3_aa: CASSEDRNTGELFF
j_call: TRBJ2-5; v_call: TRBV7-3; cdr3_aa: CASSLTSQPVETQYF
j_call: TRBJ2-1; v_call: TRBV12-3/TRBV12-4; cdr3_aa: CASSFARLDLQFF
j_call: TRBJ2-2; v_call: TRBV20-1; cdr3_aa: CSARGWGDPGELFF
j_call: TRBJ2-1; v_call: TRBV4-1; cdr3_aa: CASSQVGRSSYNEQFF